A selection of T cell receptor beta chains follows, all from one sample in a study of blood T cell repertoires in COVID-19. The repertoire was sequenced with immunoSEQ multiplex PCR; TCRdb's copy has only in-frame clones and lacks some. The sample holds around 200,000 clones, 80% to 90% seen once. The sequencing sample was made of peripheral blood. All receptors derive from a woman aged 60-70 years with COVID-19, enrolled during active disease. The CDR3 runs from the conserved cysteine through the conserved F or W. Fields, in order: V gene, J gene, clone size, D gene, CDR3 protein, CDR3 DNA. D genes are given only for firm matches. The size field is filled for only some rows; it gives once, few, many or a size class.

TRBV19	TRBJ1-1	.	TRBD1	CASSQTQGAMGTEAFF	TGTGCCAGTAGCCAAACACAGGGGGCCATGGGGACTGAAGCTTTCTTT
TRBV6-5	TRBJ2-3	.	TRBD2	CASSYPGGDTQYF	TGTGCCAGCAGTTACCCGGGAGGGGATACGCAGTATTTT
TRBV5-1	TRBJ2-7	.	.	CASSLDSSSYEQYF	TGCGCCAGCAGCTTGGACAGCAGCTCCTACGAGCAGTACTTC
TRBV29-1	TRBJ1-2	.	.	CSVEIREFNYGYTF	TGCAGCGTTGAAATACGAGAATTTAACTATGGCTACACCTTC
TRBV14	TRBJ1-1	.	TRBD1	CASSQAGRGATEAFF	TGTGCCAGCAGCCAAGCCGGCAGGGGGGCCACTGAAGCTTTCTTT
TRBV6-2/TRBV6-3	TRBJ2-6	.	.	CASSYGRPSGANVLTF	TGTGCCAGCAGTTACGGCAGGCCCTCTGGGGCCAACGTCCTGACTTTC
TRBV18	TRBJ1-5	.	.	CASSPPGGIFSPQHF	TGTGCCAGCTCACCACCGGGGGGTATTTTTTCGCCCCAGCATTTT
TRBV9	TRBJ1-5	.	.	CASSPGSLRPQHF	TGTGCCAGCAGCCCCGGGAGCCTAAGGCCCCAGCATTTT
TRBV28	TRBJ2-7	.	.	CASRRDTLYEQYF	TGTGCCAGCAGACGGGACACACTATACGAGCAGTACTTC
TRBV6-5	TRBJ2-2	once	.	CASRPGHLTGELFF	TGTGCCAGCAGGCCAGGACACCTCACCGGGGAGCTGTTTTTT
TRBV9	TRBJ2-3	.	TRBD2	CASSVTSVTDTQYF	TGTGCCAGCAGCGTGACTAGCGTAACAGATACGCAGTATTTT
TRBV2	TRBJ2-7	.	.	CASSDPQGKSFEQYF	TGTGCCAGCAGTGATCCCCAGGGAAAATCGTTCGAGCAGTACTTC
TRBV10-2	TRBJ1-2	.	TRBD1	CASSLTDRGLSGYTF	TGCGCCAGCAGTTTAACCGACAGGGGGCTGAGTGGCTACACCTTC
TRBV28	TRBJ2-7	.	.	CASSLSRRGYEQYF	TGTGCCAGCAGTTTATCGAGACGGGGTTACGAGCAGTACTTC